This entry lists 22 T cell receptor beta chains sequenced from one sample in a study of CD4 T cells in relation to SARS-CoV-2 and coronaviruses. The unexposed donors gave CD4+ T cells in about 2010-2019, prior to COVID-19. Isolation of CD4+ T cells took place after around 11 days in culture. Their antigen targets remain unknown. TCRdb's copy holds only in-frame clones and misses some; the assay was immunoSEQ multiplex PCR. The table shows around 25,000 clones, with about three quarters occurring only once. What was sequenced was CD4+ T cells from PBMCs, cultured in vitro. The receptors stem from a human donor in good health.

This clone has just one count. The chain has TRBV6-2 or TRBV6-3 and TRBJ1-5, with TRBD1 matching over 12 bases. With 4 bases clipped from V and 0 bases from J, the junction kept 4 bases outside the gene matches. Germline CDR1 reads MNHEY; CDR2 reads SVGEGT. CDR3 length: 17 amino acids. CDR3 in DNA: TGTGCCAGCAGTTGGGACAGGGGGCAGGATAGCAATCAGCCCCAGCATTTT. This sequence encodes CASSWDRGQDSNQPQHF.

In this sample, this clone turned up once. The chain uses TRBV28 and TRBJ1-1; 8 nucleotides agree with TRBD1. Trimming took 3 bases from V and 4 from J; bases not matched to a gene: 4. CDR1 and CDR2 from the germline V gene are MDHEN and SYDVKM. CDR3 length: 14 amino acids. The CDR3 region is CASSFPDRATEAFF. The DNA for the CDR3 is TGTGCCAGCAGTTTCCCGGACAGGGCCACTGAAGCTTTCTTT.

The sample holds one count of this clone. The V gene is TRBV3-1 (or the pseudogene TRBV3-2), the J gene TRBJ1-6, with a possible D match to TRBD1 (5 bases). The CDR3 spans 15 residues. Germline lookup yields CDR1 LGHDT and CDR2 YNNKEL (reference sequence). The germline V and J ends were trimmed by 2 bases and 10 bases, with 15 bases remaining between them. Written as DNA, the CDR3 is TGTGCCAGCAGCCAACCCCGGCCAGGGAGGTCACCCCTCCACTTT. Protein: CASSQPRPGRSPLHF.

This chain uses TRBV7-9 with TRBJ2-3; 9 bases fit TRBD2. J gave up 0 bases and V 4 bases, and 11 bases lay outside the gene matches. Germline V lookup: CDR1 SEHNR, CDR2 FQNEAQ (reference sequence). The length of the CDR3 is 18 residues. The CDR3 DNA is TGTGCCAGCAGCTCAAAGCAGCGGGAGGTAGATAGCACAGATACGCAGTATTTT. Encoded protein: CASSSKQREVDSTDTQYF.

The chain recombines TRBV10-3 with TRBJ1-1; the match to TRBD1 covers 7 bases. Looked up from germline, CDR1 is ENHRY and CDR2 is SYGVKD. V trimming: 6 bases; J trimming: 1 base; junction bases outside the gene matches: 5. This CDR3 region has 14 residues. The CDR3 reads CAIRVQGSNTEAFF. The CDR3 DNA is TGTGCCATCAGGGTACAGGGGTCGAACACTGAAGCTTTCTTT.

The CDR3: CASSQLATNEKLFF. The CDR3 nucleotides are TGTGCCAGCAGCCAACTTGCAACTAATGAAAAACTGTTTTTT. V and J are TRBV3-1 (or the pseudogene TRBV3-2) and TRBJ1-4; D unclear. Germline CDR1 and CDR2: LGHDT and YNNKEL (reference sequence). The V end lost 2 bases, the J end lost 0 bases, and 4 bases lay between the germline ends. The CDR3 is 14 residues long.

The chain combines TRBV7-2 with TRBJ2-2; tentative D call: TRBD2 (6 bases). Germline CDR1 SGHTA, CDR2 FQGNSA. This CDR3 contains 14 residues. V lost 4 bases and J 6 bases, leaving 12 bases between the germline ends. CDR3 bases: TGTGCCAGCAGCTCGGGAACTAGCCCCGGGGAGCTGTTTTTT. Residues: CASSSGTSPGELFF.

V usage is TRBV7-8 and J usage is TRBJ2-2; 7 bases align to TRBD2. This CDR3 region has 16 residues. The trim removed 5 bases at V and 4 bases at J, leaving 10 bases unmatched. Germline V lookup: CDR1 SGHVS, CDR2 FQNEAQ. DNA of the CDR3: TGTGCCAGCAGCCCCCCTCTAAGGGAGGGCACCGGGGAGCTGTTTTTT. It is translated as CASSPPLREGTGELFF.

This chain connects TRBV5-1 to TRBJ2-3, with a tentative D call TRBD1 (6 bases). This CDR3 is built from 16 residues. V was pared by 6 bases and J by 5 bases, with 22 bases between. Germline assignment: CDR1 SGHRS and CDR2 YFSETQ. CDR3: CASTIQQGSQGDTQYF. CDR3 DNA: TGCGCCAGCACCATACAACAGGGCTCCCAGGGAGATACGCAGTATTTT.

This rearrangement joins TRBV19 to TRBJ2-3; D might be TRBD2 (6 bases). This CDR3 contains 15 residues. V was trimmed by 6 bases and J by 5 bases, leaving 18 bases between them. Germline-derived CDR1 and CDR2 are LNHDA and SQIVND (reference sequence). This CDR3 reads CASRGGRDSKDTQYF. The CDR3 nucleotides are TGTGCCAGTAGAGGAGGACGGGACTCCAAAGATACGCAGTATTTT.

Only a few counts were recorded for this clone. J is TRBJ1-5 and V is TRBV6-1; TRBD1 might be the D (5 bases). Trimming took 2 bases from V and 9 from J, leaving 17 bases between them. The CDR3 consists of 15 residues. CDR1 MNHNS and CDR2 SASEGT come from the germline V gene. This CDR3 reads CASSESPRGDRPQHF. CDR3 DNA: TGTGCCAGCAGTGAAAGCCCGCGGGGCGATCGGCCCCAGCATTTT.

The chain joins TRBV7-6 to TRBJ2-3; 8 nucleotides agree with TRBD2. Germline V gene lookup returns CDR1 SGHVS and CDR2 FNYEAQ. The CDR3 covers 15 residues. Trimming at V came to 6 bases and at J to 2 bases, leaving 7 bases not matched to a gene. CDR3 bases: TGTGCCAGCAGGTTTACTAGCGGAGACACAGATACGCAGTATTTT. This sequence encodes CASRFTSGDTDTQYF.

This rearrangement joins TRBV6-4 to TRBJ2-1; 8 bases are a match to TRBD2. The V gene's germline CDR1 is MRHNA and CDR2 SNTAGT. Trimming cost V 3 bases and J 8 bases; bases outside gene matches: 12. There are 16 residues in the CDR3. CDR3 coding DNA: TGTGCCAGCAGTGAGGGGGGCCGGGCTAGCGGGTATGAGCAGTTCTTC. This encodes CASSEGGRASGYEQFF.

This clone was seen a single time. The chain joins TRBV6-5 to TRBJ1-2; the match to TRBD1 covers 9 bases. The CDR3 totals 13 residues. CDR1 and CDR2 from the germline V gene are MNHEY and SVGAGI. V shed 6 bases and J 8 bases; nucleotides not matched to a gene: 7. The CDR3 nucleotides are TGTGCCAGCAGACGGGACAGGGCCGAGGGCTACACCTTC. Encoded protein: CASRRDRAEGYTF.

In nucleotides, the CDR3 is TGTGCCAGCAGCTTAGCAGCCAGCGGGGCAGGCGAGCAGTACTTC. This gives the protein CASSLAASGAGEQYF. The chain carries TRBV7-2 and TRBJ2-7; 7 bases fit TRBD2. Trimming removed 0 bases from V and 6 bases from J; junction bases left unmatched: 8. Germline CDR1 and CDR2: SGHTA and FQGNSA. CDR3 length equals 15 residues.

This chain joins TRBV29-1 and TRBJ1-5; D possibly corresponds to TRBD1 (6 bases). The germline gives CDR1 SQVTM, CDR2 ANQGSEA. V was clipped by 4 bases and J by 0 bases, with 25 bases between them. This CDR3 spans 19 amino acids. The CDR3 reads CSVGGGRAEGGSSNQPQHF. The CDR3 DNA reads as TGCAGCGTTGGGGGGGGCAGGGCCGAAGGGGGTAGTAGCAATCAGCCCCAGCATTTT.

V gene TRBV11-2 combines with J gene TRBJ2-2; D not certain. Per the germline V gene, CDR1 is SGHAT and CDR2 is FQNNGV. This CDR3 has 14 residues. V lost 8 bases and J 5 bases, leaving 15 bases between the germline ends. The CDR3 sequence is CASQRGAWTGELFF. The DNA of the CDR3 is TGTGCCAGCCAACGAGGTGCGTGGACCGGGGAGCTGTTTTTT.

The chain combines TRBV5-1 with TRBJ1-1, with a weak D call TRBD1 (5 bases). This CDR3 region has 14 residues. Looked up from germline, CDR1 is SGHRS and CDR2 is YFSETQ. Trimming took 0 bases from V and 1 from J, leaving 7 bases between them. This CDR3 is CASSLGGTNTEAFF. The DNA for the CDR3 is TGCGCCAGCAGCTTGGGCGGGACGAACACTGAAGCTTTCTTT.

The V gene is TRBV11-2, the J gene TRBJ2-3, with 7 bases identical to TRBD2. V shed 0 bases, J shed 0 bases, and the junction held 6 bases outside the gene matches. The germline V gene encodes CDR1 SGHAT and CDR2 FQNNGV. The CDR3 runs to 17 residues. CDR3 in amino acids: CASSLEGLAASTDTQYF. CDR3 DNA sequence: TGTGCCAGCAGCTTAGAAGGCCTAGCGGCTAGCACAGATACGCAGTATTTT.

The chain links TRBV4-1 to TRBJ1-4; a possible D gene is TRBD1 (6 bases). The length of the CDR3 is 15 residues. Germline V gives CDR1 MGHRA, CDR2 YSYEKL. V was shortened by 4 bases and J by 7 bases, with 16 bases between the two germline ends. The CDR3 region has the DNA TGCGCCAGCAGCCTTATTCGGGGGGCGTCTGAAAAACTGTTTTTT. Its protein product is CASSLIRGASEKLFF.

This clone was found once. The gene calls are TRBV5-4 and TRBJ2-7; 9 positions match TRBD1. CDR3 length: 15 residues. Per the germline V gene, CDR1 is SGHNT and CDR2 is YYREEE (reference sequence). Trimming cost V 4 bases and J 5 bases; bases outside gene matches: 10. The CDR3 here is CASSVPGQGMNEQYF. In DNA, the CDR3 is TGTGCCAGCAGCGTACCGGGACAGGGCATGAACGAGCAGTACTTC. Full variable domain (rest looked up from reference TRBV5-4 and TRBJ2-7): ETGVTQSPTHLIKTRGQQVTLRCSSQSGHNTVSWYQQALGQGPQFIFQYYREEENGRGNFPPRFSGLQFPNYSSELNVNALELDDSALYLCASSVPGQGMNEQYFGPGTRLTVT.

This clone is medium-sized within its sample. The CDR3 region has the DNA TGCAGCGTCAGGACAGGGGATACGCAGTATTTT. Protein sequence: CSVRTGDTQYF. The genes are TRBV29-1 and TRBJ2-3; 8 bases are a match to TRBD1. This CDR3 spans 11 amino acids. Germline loops: CDR1 SQVTM, CDR2 ANQGSEA. Trimming removed 6 bases from V and 6 bases from J; junction bases left unmatched: 2.